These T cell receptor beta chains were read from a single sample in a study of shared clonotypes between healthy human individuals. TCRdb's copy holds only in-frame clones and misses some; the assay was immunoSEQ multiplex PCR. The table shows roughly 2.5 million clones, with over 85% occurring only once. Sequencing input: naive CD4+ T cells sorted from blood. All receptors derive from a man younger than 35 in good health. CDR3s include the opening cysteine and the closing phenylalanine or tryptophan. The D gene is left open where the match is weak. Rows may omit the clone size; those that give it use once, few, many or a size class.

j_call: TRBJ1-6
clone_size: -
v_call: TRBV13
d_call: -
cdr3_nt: TGTGCCAGCAGCTTTACAGGGAATTCACCCCTCCACTTT
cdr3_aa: CASSFTGNSPLHF

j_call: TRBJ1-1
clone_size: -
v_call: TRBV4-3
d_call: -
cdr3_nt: TGCGCCAGCAGCCAAGCAAAAGGGTGGACCACTGAAGCTTTCTTT
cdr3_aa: CASSQAKGWTTEAFF

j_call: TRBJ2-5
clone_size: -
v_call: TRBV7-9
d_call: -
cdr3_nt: TGTGCCAGCAGCCCGACCGGGAGAAGGGAGACCCAGTACTTC
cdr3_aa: CASSPTGRRETQYF

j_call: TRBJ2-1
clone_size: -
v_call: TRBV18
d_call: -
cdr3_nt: TGTGCCAGCTCACCGTACAGGGAGGGCAATGAGCAGTTCTTC
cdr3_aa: CASSPYREGNEQFF

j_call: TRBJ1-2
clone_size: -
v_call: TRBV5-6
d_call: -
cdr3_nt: TGTGCCAGCAGCCCAACCGACCGGGGATCCAGGGGTGGCTACACCTTC
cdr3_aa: CASSPTDRGSRGGYTF

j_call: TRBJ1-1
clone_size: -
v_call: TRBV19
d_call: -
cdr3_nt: TGTGCCAGTACCGCGGACAGTGGGCGGAACACTGAAGCTTTCTTT
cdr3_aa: CASTADSGRNTEAFF

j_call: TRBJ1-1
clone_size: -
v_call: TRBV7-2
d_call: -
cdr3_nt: TGTGCCAGCAGCTTCTCTCAGGGGAGGGGTAACACTGAAGCTTTCTTT
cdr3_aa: CASSFSQGRGNTEAFF

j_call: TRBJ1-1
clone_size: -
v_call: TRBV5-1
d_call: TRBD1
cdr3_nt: TGCGCCAGCAGCTTGGTCGGACAGGGGGGCACTGAAGCTTTCTTT
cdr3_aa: CASSLVGQGGTEAFF

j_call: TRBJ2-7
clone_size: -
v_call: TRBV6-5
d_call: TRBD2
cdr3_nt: TGTGCCAGCAGCTTGCATAGCGGGGATACCTACGAGCAGTACTTC
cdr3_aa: CASSLHSGDTYEQYF

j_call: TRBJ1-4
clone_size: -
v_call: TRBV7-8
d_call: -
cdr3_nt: TGTGCCAGCAGCTTTGGACAGCTTTTGGTTGCTGAAAAACTGTTTTTT
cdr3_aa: CASSFGQLLVAEKLFF

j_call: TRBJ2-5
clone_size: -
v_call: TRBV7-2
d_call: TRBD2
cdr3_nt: TGTGCCAGCAGCTTAGTAGCGGCAGCGGGGGTTTGGTACTTC
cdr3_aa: CASSLVAAAGVWYF

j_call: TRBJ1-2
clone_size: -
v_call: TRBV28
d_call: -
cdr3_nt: TGTGCCAGCAGTTACGGAGCCTATGGCTACACCTTC
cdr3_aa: CASSYGAYGYTF

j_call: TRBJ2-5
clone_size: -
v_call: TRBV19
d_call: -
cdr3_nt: TGTGCCAGTAGTATAGAGGGACGAGAGACCCAGTACTTC
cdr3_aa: CASSIEGRETQYF

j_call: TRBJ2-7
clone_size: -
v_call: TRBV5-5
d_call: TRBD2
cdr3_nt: TGTGCCAGCAGCTTTCGGGACTATTCCTACGAGCAGTACTTC
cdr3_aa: CASSFRDYSYEQYF

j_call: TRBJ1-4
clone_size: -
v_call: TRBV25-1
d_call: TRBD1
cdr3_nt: TGTGCCAGCAGTGGACGACAGGGGGCGGCACGAGAAAAACTGTTTTTT
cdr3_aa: CASSGRQGAAREKLFF

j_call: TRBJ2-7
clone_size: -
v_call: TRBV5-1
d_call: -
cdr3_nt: TGCGCCAGCAGCTTGGAGGGGCCCGAGCAGTACTTC
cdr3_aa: CASSLEGPEQYF

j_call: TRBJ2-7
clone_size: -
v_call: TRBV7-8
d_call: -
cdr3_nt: TGTGCCAGCAGCTTAATCGTGGTGGCCGCGGATGAGCAGTACTTC
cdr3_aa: CASSLIVVAADEQYF

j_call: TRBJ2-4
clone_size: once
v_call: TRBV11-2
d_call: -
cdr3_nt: TGTGCCAGCAGCTTAGTCCGGGACACTGTGAAAAACATTCAGTACTTC
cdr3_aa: CASSLVRDTVKNIQYF

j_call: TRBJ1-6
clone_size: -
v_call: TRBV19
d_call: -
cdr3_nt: TGTGCCAGTAGTATCCGGGAGAGCTCCTATAATTCACCCCTCCACTTT
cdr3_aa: CASSIRESSYNSPLHF

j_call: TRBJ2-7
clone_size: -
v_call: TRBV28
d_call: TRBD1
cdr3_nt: TGTGCCAGCAGTCCTTCAGGGGGCGTAACGGGGGAGCAGTACTTC
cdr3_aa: CASSPSGGVTGEQYF

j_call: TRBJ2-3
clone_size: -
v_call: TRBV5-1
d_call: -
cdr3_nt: TGCGCCAGCAATCTTGCCGAACAGGGTACGCAGTATTTT
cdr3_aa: CASNLAEQGTQYF

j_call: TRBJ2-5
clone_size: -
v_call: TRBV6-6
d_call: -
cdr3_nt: TGTGCCAGCAGCCAGGTTTGGGGACCGACCCAGTACTTC
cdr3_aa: CASSQVWGPTQYF

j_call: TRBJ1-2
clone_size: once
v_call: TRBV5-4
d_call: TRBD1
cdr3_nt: TGTGCCAGCAGCGAGTACTGGGTAGGGGGCGATGGCTACACCTTC
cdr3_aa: CASSEYWVGGDGYTF

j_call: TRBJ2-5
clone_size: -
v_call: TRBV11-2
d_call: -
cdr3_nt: TGTGCCAGCAGCTTTGTCGAGGGGGAGACCCAGTACTTC
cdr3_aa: CASSFVEGETQYF

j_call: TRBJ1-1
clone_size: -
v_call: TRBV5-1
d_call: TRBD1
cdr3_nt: TGCGCCAGCAGCGGGACAGGGGGCACTGAAGCTTTCTTT
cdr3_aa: CASSGTGGTEAFF

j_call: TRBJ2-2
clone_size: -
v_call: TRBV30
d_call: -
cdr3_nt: TGTGCCTGGAGCGCTGAGGGGGGGACCGGGGAGCTGTTTTTT
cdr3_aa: CAWSAEGGTGELFF

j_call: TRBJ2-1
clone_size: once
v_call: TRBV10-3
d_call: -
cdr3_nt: TGTGCCATCAGTCTTGAGGGTGAGCAGTTCTTC
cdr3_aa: CAISLEGEQFF

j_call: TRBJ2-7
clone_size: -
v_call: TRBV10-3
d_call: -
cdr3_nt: TGTGCCATCAAAGGAAGCCCCTACGAGCAGTACTTC
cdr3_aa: CAIKGSPYEQYF

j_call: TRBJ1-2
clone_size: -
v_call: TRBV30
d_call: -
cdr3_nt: TGTGTCTGGAGTTCCCCGAGGGGAACCTATGGCTACACCTTC
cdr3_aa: CVWSSPRGTYGYTF

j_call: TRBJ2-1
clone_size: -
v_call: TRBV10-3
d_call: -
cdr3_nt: TGTGCCATCAGGGAAGGGAATGAGCAGTTCTTC
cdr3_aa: CAIREGNEQFF

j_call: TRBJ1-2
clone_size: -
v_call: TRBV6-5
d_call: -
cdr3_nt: TGTGCCAGCAGACCCGTAGCCCACTATGGCTACACCTTC
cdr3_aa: CASRPVAHYGYTF

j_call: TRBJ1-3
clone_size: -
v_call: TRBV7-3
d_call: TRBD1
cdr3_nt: TGTGCCAGCAGCTTATCAGGGGGATCTGGAAACACCATATATTTT
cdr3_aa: CASSLSGGSGNTIYF

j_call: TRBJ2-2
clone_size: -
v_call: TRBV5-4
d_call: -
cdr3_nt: TGTGCCAGCAGTCTGGTCCATTCTAACGGCGGGGAGCTGTTTTTT
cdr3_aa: CASSLVHSNGGELFF

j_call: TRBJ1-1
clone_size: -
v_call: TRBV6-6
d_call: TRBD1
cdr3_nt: TGTGCCAGCAGTTCGGGACAGGGGCTAGCTTTCTTT
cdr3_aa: CASSSGQGLAFF

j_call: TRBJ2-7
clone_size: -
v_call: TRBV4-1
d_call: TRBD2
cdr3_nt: TGCGCCAGCAGCCAACCGAACGGGGGGATTGGCTACGAGCAGTACTTC
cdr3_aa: CASSQPNGGIGYEQYF

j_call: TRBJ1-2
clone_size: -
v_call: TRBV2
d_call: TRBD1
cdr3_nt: TGTGCCAGCAGTCCGGACAGGGTGGCCTATGGCTACACCTTC
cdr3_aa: CASSPDRVAYGYTF